This TCR beta chain was sequenced for a study of human T cells and chemical hapten exposure. Study processing details: TCR counts had a median of about 99,000 per sample and spanned 23,224 to 690,600. TCRdb reanalysed the RACE reads using MiXCR and keeps one entry per CDR3 protein. The V and J calls here are based on TCRdb, not the publication. The sample consists of around 300,000 distinct CDR3 sequences, around 7% of them appearing once. Regarding time point: patch test 1, 2 weeks after DPC sensitization. Treatment in this sample: therapeutic diphenylcyclopropenone sensitization with weekly scalp DPC. Whole-study findings and limits: With regard to DPC sensitization, TCRs above 1 in 1000 frequency did not change.

V lost 1 base to trimming and J lost 5 bases, with 15 bases between them. This CDR3 has 17 residues. Germline V gene sequence: CDR1 MGHRA, CDR2 YSYEKL. Concerning this clonotype itself: Antigen specificity is unknown.

V is TRBV4-1 and J is TRBJ1-6, with D hard to call. This sample comprised whole blood, obtained in connection with sensitization to the hapten diphenylcyclopropenone (DPC). This clonotype originated in a woman under 30 with alopecia areata. Some clones in this sample may be carry-over from other donors' samples. The CDR3 region is CASSQGTARTNNSPLHF. CDR3 sequence (DNA): TGCGCCAGCAGCCAAGGGACGGCTCGAACCAATAATTCACCCCTCCACTTT.